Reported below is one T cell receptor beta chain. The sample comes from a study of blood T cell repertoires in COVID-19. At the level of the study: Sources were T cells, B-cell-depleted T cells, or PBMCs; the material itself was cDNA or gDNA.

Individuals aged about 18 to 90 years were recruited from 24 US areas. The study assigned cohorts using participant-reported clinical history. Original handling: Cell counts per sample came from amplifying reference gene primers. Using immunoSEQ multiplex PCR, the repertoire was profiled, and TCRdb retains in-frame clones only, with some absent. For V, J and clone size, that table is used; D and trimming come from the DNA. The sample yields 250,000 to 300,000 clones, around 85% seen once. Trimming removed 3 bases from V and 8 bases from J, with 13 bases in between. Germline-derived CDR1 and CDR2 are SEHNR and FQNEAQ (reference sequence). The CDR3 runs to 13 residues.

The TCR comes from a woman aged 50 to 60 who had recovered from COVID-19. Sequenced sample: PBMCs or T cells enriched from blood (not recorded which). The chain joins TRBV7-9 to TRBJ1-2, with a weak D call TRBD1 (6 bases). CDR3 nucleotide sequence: TGTGCCAGCAGCTTGGGACAAGGAGGAGGCTACACCTTC. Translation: CASSLGQGGGYTF.